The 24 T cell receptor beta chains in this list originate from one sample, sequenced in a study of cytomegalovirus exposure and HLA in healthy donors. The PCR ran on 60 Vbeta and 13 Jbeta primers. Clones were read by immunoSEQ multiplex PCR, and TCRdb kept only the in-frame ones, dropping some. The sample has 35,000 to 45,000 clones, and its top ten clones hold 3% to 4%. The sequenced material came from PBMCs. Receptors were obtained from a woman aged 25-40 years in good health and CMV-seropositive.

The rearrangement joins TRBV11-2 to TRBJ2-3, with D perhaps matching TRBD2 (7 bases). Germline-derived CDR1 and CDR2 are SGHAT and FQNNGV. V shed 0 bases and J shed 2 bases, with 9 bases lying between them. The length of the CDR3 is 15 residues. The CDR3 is CASSLDAGATDTQYF. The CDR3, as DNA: TGTGCCAGCAGCTTAGATGCGGGGGCCACAGATACGCAGTATTTT.

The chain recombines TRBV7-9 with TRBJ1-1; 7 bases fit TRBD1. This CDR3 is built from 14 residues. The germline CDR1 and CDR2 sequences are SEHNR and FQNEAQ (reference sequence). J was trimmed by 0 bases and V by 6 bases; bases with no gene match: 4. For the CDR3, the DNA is TGTGCCAGCAGATTACAGGGGATGAACACTGAAGCTTTCTTT. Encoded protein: CASRLQGMNTEAFF.

CDR3 sequence (DNA): TGTGCCAGCAGCTTAGACCGTCCGCAGCTCTCCAGGGATGAGCAGTTCTTC. Translating gives CASSLDRPQLSRDEQFF. The chain joins TRBV7-2 to TRBJ2-1, with TRBD1 as a possible D gene (5 bases). V was pared by 1 base and J by 8 bases, with 21 bases between. The CDR3 is 17 residues long. Germline V CDR1 and CDR2: SGHTA, FQGNSA.

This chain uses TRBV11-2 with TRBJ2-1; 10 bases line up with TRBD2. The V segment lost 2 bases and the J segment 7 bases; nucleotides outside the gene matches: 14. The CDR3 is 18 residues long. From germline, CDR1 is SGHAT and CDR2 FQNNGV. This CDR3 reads CASSLRSLAGVLGNEQFF. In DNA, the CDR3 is TGTGCCAGCAGCTTAAGGAGTCTAGCGGGGGTATTGGGAAATGAGCAGTTCTTC. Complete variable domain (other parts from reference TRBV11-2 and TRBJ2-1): EAGVAQSPRYKIIEKRQSVAFWCNPISGHATLYWYQQILGQGPKLLIQFQNNGVVDDSQLPKDRFSAERLKGVDSTLKIQPAKLEDSAVYLCASSLRSLAGVLGNEQFFGPGTRLTVL.

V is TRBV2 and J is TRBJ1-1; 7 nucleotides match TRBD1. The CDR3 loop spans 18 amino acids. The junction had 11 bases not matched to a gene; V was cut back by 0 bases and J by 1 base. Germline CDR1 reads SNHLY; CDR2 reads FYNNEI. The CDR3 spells CASSEASLTGTWNTEAFF. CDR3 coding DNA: TGTGCCAGCAGTGAAGCATCCCTGACAGGGACCTGGAACACTGAAGCTTTCTTT.

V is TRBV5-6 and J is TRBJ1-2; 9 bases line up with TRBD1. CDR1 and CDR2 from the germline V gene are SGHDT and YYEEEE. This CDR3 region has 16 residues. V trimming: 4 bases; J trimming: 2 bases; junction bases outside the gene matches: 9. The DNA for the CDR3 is TGTGCCAGCAGCCCCGGACAGGGGCGTCAAAACTATGGCTACACCTTC. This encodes CASSPGQGRQNYGYTF.

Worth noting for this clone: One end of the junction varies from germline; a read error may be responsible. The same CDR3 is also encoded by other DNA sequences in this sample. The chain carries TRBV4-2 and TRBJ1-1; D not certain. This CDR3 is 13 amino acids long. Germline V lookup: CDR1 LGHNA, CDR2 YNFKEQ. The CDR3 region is CASSQEVGGEAFF. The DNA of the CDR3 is TGTGCCAGTAGCCAAGAGGTGGGAGGAGAAGCTTTCTTT.

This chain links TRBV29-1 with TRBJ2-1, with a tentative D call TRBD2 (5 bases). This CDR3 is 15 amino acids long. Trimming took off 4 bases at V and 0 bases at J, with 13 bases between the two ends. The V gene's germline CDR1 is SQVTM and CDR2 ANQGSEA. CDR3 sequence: CSVGERPDSYNEQFF. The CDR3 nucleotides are TGCAGCGTTGGGGAGAGACCTGACTCCTACAATGAGCAGTTCTTC.

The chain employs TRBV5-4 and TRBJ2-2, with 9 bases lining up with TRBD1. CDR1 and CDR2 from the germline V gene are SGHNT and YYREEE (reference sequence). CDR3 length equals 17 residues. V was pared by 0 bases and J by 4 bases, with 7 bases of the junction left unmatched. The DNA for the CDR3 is TGTGCCAGCAGCTTGGCCCCGGGACAGGGACCCACCGGGGAGCTGTTTTTT. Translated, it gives CASSLAPGQGPTGELFF.

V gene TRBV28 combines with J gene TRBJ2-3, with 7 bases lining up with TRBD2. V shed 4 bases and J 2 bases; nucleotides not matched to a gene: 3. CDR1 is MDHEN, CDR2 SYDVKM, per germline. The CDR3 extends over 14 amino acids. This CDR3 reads CASSSSGLTDTQYF. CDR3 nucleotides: TGTGCCAGCAGTTCTAGCGGACTCACAGATACGCAGTATTTT. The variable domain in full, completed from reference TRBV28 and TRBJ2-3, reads DVKVTQSSRYLVKRTGEKVFLECVQDMDHENMFWYRQDPGLGLRLIYFSYDVKMKEKGDIPEGYSVSREKKERFSLILESASTNQTSMYLCASSSSGLTDTQYFGPGTRLTVL.

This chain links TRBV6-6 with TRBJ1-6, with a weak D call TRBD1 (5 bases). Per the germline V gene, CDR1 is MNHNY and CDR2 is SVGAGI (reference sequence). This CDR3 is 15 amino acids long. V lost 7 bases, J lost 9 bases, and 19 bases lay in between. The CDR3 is CASTHSTGESSPLHF. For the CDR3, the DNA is TGTGCCAGCACTCACTCAACGGGGGAGAGTTCACCCCTCCACTTT.

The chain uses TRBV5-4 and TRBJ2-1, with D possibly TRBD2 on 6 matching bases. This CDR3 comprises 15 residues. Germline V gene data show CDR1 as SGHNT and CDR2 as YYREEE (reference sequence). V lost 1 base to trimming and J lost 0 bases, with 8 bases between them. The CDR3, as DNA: TGTGCCAGCAGCTTGCGGGGGAGCTCCTACAATGAGCAGTTCTTC. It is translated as CASSLRGSSYNEQFF.

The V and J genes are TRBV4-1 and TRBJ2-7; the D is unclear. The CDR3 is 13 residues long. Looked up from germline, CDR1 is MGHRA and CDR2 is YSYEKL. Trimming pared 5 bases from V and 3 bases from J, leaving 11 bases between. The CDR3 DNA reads TGCGCCAGCAGCTCTAACGTGAACTACGAGCAGTACTTC. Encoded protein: CASSSNVNYEQYF.

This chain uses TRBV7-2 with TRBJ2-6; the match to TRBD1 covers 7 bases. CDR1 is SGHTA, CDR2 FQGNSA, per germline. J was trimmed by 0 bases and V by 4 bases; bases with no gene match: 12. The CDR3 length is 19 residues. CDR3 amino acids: CASSSGRRTGDSGANVLTF. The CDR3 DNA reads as TGTGCCAGCAGCTCCGGTAGGAGGACAGGTGACTCTGGGGCCAACGTCCTGACTTTC. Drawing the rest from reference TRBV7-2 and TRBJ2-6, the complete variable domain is GAGVSQSPSNKVTEKGKDVELRCDPISGHTALYWYRQSLGQGLEFLIYFQGNSAPDKSGLPSDRFSAERTGGSVSTLTIQRTQQEDSAVYLCASSSGRRTGDSGANVLTFGAGSRLTVL.

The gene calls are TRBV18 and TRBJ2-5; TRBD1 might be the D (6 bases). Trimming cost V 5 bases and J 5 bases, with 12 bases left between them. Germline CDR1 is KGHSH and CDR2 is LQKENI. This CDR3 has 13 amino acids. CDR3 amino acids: CASSSDSFETQYF. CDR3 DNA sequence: TGTGCCAGCTCATCGGACAGCTTCGAGACCCAGTACTTC. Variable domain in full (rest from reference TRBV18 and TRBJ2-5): NAGVMQNPRHLVRRRGQEARLRCSPMKGHSHVYWYRQLPEEGLKFMVYLQKENIIDESGMPKERFSAEFPKEGPSILRIQQVVRGDSAAYFCASSSDSFETQYFGPGTRLLVL.

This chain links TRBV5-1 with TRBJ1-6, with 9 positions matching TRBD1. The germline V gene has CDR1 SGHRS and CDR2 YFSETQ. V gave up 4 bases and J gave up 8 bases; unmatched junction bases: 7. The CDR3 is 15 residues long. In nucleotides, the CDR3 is TGCGCCAGCAGCGGTGGACAGGGGCGCCATTCACCCCTCCACTTT. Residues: CASSGGQGRHSPLHF.

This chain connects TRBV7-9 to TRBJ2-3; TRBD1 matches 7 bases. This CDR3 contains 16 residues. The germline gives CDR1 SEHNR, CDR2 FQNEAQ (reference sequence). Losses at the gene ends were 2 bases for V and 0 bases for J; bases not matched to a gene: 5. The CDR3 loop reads CASSLPRTGSTDTQYF. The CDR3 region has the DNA TGTGCCAGCAGCTTACCACGGACAGGAAGCACAGATACGCAGTATTTT.

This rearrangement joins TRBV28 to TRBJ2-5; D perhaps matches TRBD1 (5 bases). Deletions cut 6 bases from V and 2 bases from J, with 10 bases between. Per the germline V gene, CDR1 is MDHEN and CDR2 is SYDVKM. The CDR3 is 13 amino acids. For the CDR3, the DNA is TGTGCCAGCAGCTCAGACAGACAAGAGACCCAGTACTTC. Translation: CASSSDRQETQYF.

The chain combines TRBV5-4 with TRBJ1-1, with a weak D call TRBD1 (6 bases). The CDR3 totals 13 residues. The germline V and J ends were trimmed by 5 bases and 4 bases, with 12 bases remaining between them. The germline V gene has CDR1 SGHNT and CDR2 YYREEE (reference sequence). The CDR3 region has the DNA TGTGCCAGCAGGGCGACAGGTGGCACTGAAGCTTTCTTT. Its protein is CASRATGGTEAFF.

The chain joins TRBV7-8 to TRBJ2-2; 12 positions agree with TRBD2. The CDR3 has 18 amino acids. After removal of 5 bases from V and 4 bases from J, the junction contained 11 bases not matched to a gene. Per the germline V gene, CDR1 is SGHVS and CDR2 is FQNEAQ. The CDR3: CASSPRLAGEVGTGELFF. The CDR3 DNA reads TGTGCCAGCAGCCCCCGACTAGCGGGGGAAGTGGGCACCGGGGAGCTGTTTTTT.

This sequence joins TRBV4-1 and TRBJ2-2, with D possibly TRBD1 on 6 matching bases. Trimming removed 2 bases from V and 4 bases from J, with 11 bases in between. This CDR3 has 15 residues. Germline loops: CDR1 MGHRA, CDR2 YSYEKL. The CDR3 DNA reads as TGCGCCAGCAGCCAACTCGGACAGTCCACCGGGGAGCTGTTTTTT. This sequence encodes CASSQLGQSTGELFF.

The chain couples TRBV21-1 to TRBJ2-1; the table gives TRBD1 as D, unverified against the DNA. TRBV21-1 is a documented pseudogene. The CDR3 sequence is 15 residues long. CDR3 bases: TGTGCCAGCAGCAAAGCCCACAGTTTTTACAATGAGCAGTTCTTC. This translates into CASSKAHSFYNEQFF.

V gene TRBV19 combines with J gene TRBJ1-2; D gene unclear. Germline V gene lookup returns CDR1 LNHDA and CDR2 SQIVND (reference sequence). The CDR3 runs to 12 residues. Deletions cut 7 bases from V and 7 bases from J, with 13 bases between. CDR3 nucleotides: TGTGCCAGTAATAGTCTGTCGGGTGGCTACACCTTC. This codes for CASNSLSGGYTF.

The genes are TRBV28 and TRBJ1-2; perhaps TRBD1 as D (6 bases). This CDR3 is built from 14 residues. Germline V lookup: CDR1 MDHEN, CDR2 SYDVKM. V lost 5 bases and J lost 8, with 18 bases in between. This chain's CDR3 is CASSARTEPPGYTF. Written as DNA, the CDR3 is TGTGCCAGCAGTGCGCGGACAGAACCTCCGGGCTACACCTTC.